These 13 T cell receptor beta chains came from one sample sequenced in a study of blood T cell repertoires in COVID-19. The table came from immunoSEQ multiplex PCR; TCRdb's copy has only in-frame clones and leaves some out. The top ten hold roughly 4.3% of the sample, which has roughly 42,000 clones, about 85% seen once. The source material was peripheral blood. These receptors were obtained from a man in his 60s with acute or convalescent COVID-19.

The CDR3 region is CASSQQGRGTEAFF. CDR3 DNA: TGTGCCAGCAGCCAACAGGGGCGAGGGACTGAAGCTTTCTTT. This rearrangement joins TRBV13 to TRBJ1-1; TRBD1 agrees at 7 bases. The CDR3 consists of 14 residues. V trimming: 5 bases; J trimming: 5 bases; junction bases outside the gene matches: 8. The germline gives CDR1 PRHDT, CDR2 FYEKMQ (reference sequence).

The gene calls are TRBV6-6 and TRBJ1-1; D gene uncertain. CDR1 MNHNY and CDR2 SVGAGI come from the germline V gene (reference sequence). This CDR3 has 14 residues. V lost 4 bases, J lost 3 bases, and 12 bases lay in between. CDR3 amino acids: CASSSPGFYTEAFF. DNA for the CDR3: TGTGCCAGCAGTTCCCCAGGATTTTACACTGAAGCTTTCTTT.

The chain joins TRBV7-9 to TRBJ2-3; D remains ambiguous. Trimming took 6 bases from V and 0 from J, leaving 7 bases between them. CDR3 length: 13 amino acids. CDR1 and CDR2 (germline): SEHNR, FQNEAQ (reference sequence). The CDR3, as DNA: TGTGCCAGCAGGACTGGAAGCACAGATACGCAGTATTTT. Amino acids: CASRTGSTDTQYF. The full variable domain, in which reference TRBV7-9 and TRBJ2-3 provide the parts outside the CDR3, is DTGVSQNPRHKITKRGQNVTFRCDPISEHNRLYWYRQTLGQGPEFLTYFQNEAQLEKSRLLSDRFSAERPKGSFSTLEIQRTEQGDSAMYLCASRTGSTDTQYFGPGTRLTVL.

V and J are TRBV11-2 and TRBJ2-2, with 7 bases aligning to TRBD1. CDR3 length: 16 amino acids. CDR1 and CDR2 (germline): SGHAT, FQNNGV. V lost 1 base, J lost 4 bases, and 6 bases stayed unmatched. The CDR3 nucleotides are TGTGCCAGCAGCTTAGTAGGGGGACAGCGCACCGGGGAGCTGTTTTTT. It specifies CASSLVGGQRTGELFF. Filled out from reference TRBV11-2 and TRBJ2-2, the complete variable domain reads EAGVAQSPRYKIIEKRQSVAFWCNPISGHATLYWYQQILGQGPKLLIQFQNNGVVDDSQLPKDRFSAERLKGVDSTLKIQPAKLEDSAVYLCASSLVGGQRTGELFFGEGSRLTVL.

The chain uses TRBV24-1 and TRBJ1-5, with 7 nucleotides matching TRBD1. The ends lost 3 bases at V and 3 bases at J; junction bases unmatched: 7. The CDR3 is made up of 16 amino acids. Germline assignment: CDR1 KGHDR and CDR2 SFDVKD. In nucleotides, the CDR3 is TGTGCCACCAGTGATCCCGCCGGGACAGACAATCAGCCCCAGCATTTT. Its protein is CATSDPAGTDNQPQHF.

This rearrangement joins TRBV30 to TRBJ1-2; the D gene is possibly TRBD1 (5 bases). The CDR3 runs to 13 residues. Trimming removed 7 bases at V and 3 bases at J, with 15 bases between. Looked up from germline, CDR1 is GTSNPN and CDR2 is SVGIG (reference sequence). CDR3 DNA sequence: TGTGCCTCCACAGATACGGGGGACTATGGCTACACCTTC. Amino acids: CASTDTGDYGYTF. Complete variable domain (other parts from reference TRBV30 and TRBJ1-2): SQTIHQWPATLVQPVGSPLSLECTVEGTSNPNLYWYRQAAGRGLQLLFYSVGIGQISSEVPQNLSASRPQDRQFILSSKKLLLSDSGFYLCASTDTGDYGYTFGSGTRLTVV.

The chain links TRBV5-4 to TRBJ2-3; D may be TRBD2 (7 bases). CDR3 length: 13 residues. Germline CDR1 SGHNT, CDR2 YYREEE (reference sequence). Trimming pared 4 bases from V and 5 bases from J, leaving 11 bases between. The CDR3 DNA reads as TGTGCCAGCAGCGGGGGGGGCGGAGATACGCAGTATTTT. It translates to CASSGGGGDTQYF.

The rearrangement links TRBV14 to TRBJ2-3, with D possibly being TRBD1 (5 bases). In germline, CDR1 is SGHDN, CDR2 FVKESK. This CDR3 has 13 amino acids. Trimming took 3 bases from V and 6 from J, leaving 10 bases between them. The CDR3 bases are TGTGCCAGCAGCCAGATAGGGGTTGATACGCAGTATTTT. Amino acid sequence: CASSQIGVDTQYF.

This clone was counted a few times. This chain connects TRBV7-2 to TRBJ2-1; TRBD2 agrees at 9 bases. Losses at the gene ends were 3 bases for V and 6 bases for J; bases not matched to a gene: 3. Germline CDR1 is SGHTA and CDR2 is FQGNSA. The CDR3 is made up of 14 amino acids. CDR3 DNA sequence: TGTGCCAGCAGCTTGGGACTAGCAGCCAATGAGCAGTTCTTC. It yields the protein CASSLGLAANEQFF.

This clone occurred a few times. Here the CDR3 DNA reads TGTGCCAGCAGCAAAGACAGGGGGCTGCAGACCCAGTACTTC. This codes for CASSKDRGLQTQYF. J is TRBJ2-5 and V is TRBV21-1; the table's TRBD1 call for D was not verified on the DNA. TRBV21-1 is termed a pseudogene. The CDR3 contains 14 residues.

The CDR3 DNA reads TGTGCCAGTAGTGCCTTGGGACAGGGGGAACGGGGCAATCAGCCCCAGCATTTT. Translated, it gives CASSALGQGERGNQPQHF. The J gene is TRBJ1-5, the V gene TRBV19; 11 bases match TRBD1. This CDR3 is built from 18 residues. CDR1 is LNHDA and CDR2 is SQIVND in the germline V gene (reference sequence). J lost 2 bases, V lost 5 bases, and 11 bases had no gene match.

This clone was recorded only once. The V and J genes are TRBV5-1 and TRBJ2-3; 8 bases align to TRBD1. Trimming took 5 bases from V and 1 from J; bases not matched to a gene: 9. Looked up from germline, CDR1 is SGHRS and CDR2 is YFSETQ. This CDR3 region has 16 residues. The CDR3 region is CASRDLPGQGTDTQYF. The CDR3 nucleotides are TGCGCCAGCAGAGACCTCCCGGGACAGGGCACAGATACGCAGTATTTT.

V and J are TRBV12-3 or TRBV12-4 and TRBJ1-6; D gene ambiguous. Trimming cost V 3 bases and J 8 bases, with 8 bases left between them. This CDR3 spans 13 amino acids. This CDR3 is CASSFRRDSPLHF. For the CDR3, the DNA is TGTGCCAGCAGTTTTCGGAGAGATTCACCCCTCCACTTT.